This is a list of T cell receptor beta chains from one sample in a study of beta chain features in type 1 diabetes. Sequenced by immunoSEQ multiplex PCR; TCRdb stores in-frame clones only, minus some. This table holds about 360,000 clones, roughly an eighth found once. The sequenced sample consisted of naive CD4+ T cells from blood. The receptors derive from a man between 18 and 35 years old in good health. CDR3s include the opening cysteine and the closing phenylalanine or tryptophan. Fields, in order: J gene, V gene, D gene, clone size, CDR3 DNA, CDR3 protein. The D gene is left open where the match is weak. Clone sizes are given selectively: once, few, many, or a class where the clone is expanded.

TRBJ2-5 | TRBV7-3 | TRBD2 | . | TGTGCCAGCAGTCGCCTAGCGGGGGCAGAGACCCAGTACTTC | CASSRLAGAETQYF
TRBJ2-3 | TRBV28 | TRBD1 | . | TGTGCCAGCCCCAGTCGGGACAGGGCCTCAGATACGCAGTATTTT | CASPSRDRASDTQYF
TRBJ2-1 | TRBV7-2 | TRBD1 | few | TGTGCCAGCAGCCCAGGTGGGACAGGGGGCACTGAGCAGTTCTTC | CASSPGGTGGTEQFF
TRBJ1-2 | TRBV25-1 | . | . | TGTGCCAGCAGTGCTACTAACTATGGCTACACCTTC | CASSATNYGYTF
TRBJ2-2 | TRBV12-5 | . | . | TGTGCTAGTGGTAAGACAGAGAACACCGGGGAGCTGTTTTTT | CASGKTENTGELFF
TRBJ1-2 | TRBV9 | . | few | TGTGCCAGCAGCTCACGTAGTACCGGTAACTATGGCTACACCTTC | CASSSRSTGNYGYTF
TRBJ1-4 | TRBV18 | TRBD1 | few | TGTGCCAGCTCACCTCGGGACAGGGGAGTTGAAAAACTGTTTTTT | CASSPRDRGVEKLFF
TRBJ2-3 | TRBV5-1 | . | few | TGCGCCAGCAGCTCTAGGACTGGAGCCGGCACAGATACGCAGTATTTT | CASSSRTGAGTDTQYF
TRBJ2-1 | TRBV5-1 | TRBD2 | . | TGCGCCAGCAGCTCGACTAGCGGGTCCCATATCGATGAGCAGTTCTTC | CASSSTSGSHIDEQFF
TRBJ1-1 | TRBV4-3 | . | . | TGCGCCAGCAGCCAAGAGATCATCGGGACAACTAGAGGGAACACTGAAGCTTTCTTT | CASSQEIIGTTRGNTEAFF
TRBJ2-3 | TRBV29-1 | . | few | TGCAGCGTTGAAGTCTACAGGGAGGGTCCAGATACGCAGTATTTT | CSVEVYREGPDTQYF
TRBJ2-7 | TRBV5-4 | . | few | TGTGCCAGCAGCTTGGACGGGAGTGGCTACGAGCAGTACTTC | CASSLDGSGYEQYF
TRBJ2-3 | TRBV7-3 | . | . | TGTGCCAGCAGCTTACTGCCAGGGCCTAGCACAGATACGCAGTATTTT | CASSLLPGPSTDTQYF
TRBJ1-2 | TRBV30 | . | few | TGTGCCTGGAGTGTACGGGGGGTTGATGGCTACACCTTC | CAWSVRGVDGYTF
TRBJ2-1 | TRBV27 | . | . | TGTGCCAGCAGTGTACAGGGACGGAATGAGCAGTTCTTC | CASSVQGRNEQFF
TRBJ2-7 | TRBV7-3 | . | once | TGTGCCAGCAGCGCCCAGGGTGGCAACGAGCAGTACTTC | CASSAQGGNEQYF
TRBJ2-7 | TRBV4-3 | . | . | TGCGCCAGCAGCCAGAGGGAGACCTCCTACGAGCAGTACTTC | CASSQRETSYEQYF
TRBJ2-5 | TRBV4-2 | . | . | TGTGCCAGCAGCCAAGAACAGGGTACCAAGATTCGAGACTTC | CASSQEQGTKIRDF
TRBJ2-5 | TRBV6-1 | TRBD2 | few | TGTGCCAGCAGTGTCCTGGGGGGGAGGGAGACCCAGTACTTC | CASSVLGGRETQYF
TRBJ1-2 | TRBV15 | . | . | TGTGCCACCAGCAGAGATGGAGGGAAGTTATATGGCTACACCTTC | CATSRDGGKLYGYTF
TRBJ2-7 | TRBV28 | . | . | TGTGCCAGCAGTTCGCTTACGAGATCCTACGAGCAGTACTTC | CASSSLTRSYEQYF
TRBJ2-7 | TRBV5-1 | . | . | TGCGCCAGCAGCTTGGCAGGGGAGACCCACGAGCAGTACTTC | CASSLAGETHEQYF
TRBJ2-2 | TRBV9 | TRBD1 | few | TGTGCCAGCAGCGAGGCTCCGGGACAGGGGACGACCGGGGAGCTGTTTTTT | CASSEAPGQGTTGELFF
TRBJ2-7 | TRBV7-2 | TRBD2 | . | TGTGCCAGCAGTTATAGCGGGAGAAACGAGCAGTACTTC | CASSYSGRNEQYF
TRBJ1-1 | TRBV30 | . | . | TGTGCCTGGGGAGGGAGGGGATTCAAGTTGAAGGACACTGAAGCTTTCTTT | CAWGGRGFKLKDTEAFF
TRBJ1-1 | TRBV2 | . | few | TGTGCCAGCAGTGAAGTCCCAGGGATCATGAACACTGAAGCTTTCTTT | CASSEVPGIMNTEAFF
TRBJ2-1 | TRBV28 | TRBD2 | . | TGTGCCAGCAGACCAGCGGGGTTCTCCTACAATGAGCAGTTCTTC | CASRPAGFSYNEQFF
TRBJ2-3 | TRBV4-3 | TRBD2 | few | TGCGCCAGCAGCCTTACCTCTCGCGGGAGGGCGGGTGATACGCAGTATTTT | CASSLTSRGRAGDTQYF
TRBJ2-5 | TRBV28 | TRBD2 | . | TGTGCCATCACTTCGGGGGGCCAAGAGACCCAGTACTTC | CAITSGGQETQYF
TRBJ1-6 | TRBV30 | TRBD1 | many | TGTGCCTGGCGACAGGGGCGAAATTCACCCCTCCACTTT | CAWRQGRNSPLHF
TRBJ2-7 | TRBV4-3 | TRBD1 | few | TGCGCCAGCAGCCATTTATCAGGGGGCAATCTCTACGAGCAGTACTTC | CASSHLSGGNLYEQYF
TRBJ1-2 | TRBV4-3 | . | few | TGCGCCAGCAGCCAAGCAGTTAACTATGGCTACACCTTC | CASSQAVNYGYTF
TRBJ2-7 | TRBV28 | . | . | TGTGCCAGCAGCTTACAGGGCTACGAGCAGTACTTC | CASSLQGYEQYF
TRBJ2-2 | TRBV7-9 | . | few | TGTGCCAGCAGCCGCCGGGAAAACGGGGAGCTGTTTTTT | CASSRRENGELFF
TRBJ1-6 | TRBV29-1 | . | . | TGCAGCGTGGCGGAGCGTCAGGGAGGGTCCTCCCTCCACTTT | CSVAERQGGSSLHF
TRBJ1-1 | TRBV7-3 | . | . | TGTGCCACCTCCTTGGACAGGAACACTGAAGCTTTCTTT | CATSLDRNTEAFF
TRBJ2-1 | TRBV28 | TRBD1 | . | TGTGCCAGCAGTTTCCCACAGGGACAGCTTAGGAATGAGCAGTTCTTC | CASSFPQGQLRNEQFF
TRBJ1-1 | TRBV30 | . | few | TGTGCCTGGAGCGTCAGGGGTAACACTGAAGCTTTCTTT | CAWSVRGNTEAFF
TRBJ2-1 | TRBV7-3 | TRBD2 | . | TGTGCCAGCAGCTTGCAGCCTAGCGGGAGCAATGAGCAGTTCTTC | CASSLQPSGSNEQFF
TRBJ2-1 | TRBV9 | . | few | TGTGCCAGCAGCCCGCCCCCGGGTCCCTACAATGAGCAGTTCTTC | CASSPPPGPYNEQFF
TRBJ2-7 | TRBV7-2 | . | few | TGTGCCAGCAGCCCCCTAGGGGCAGGCCCTTCCGTCTACGAGCAGTACTTC | CASSPLGAGPSVYEQYF
TRBJ2-2 | TRBV27 | . | few | TGTGCCAGCAGCAAGGACTACACCGGGGAGCTGTTTTTT | CASSKDYTGELFF
TRBJ2-7 | TRBV28 | . | . | TGTGCCAGCAGTACACCGGCTTGGGGAGACGGATACGAGCAGTACTTC | CASSTPAWGDGYEQYF
TRBJ2-1 | TRBV27 | TRBD2 | . | TGTGCCAGCAGCTTACTAGCGGGGACCTACAATGAGCAGTTCTTC | CASSLLAGTYNEQFF
TRBJ2-2 | TRBV9 | . | . | TGTGCCAGCAGCGTAGTAACCGGGGAGCTGTTTTTT | CASSVVTGELFF
TRBJ2-1 | TRBV7-2 | TRBD1 | . | TGTGCCAGCAGCACAGCCCCTACAGGGGTCGGTGAGCAGTTCTTC | CASSTAPTGVGEQFF